Here is one T cell receptor (beta chain) with its context. What it recognizes is unknown. The sample belongs to a study of T cell responses to AZD1222 COVID-19 vaccine. Study results and caveats: Repertoire sampling happened only post peak T cell response. White British people made up most donors, females outnumbered males, and clonal diversity was possibly underestimated.

Clones were sequenced by immunoSEQ multiplex PCR, and TCRdb holds only the in-frame ones, with some missing. The data contain 75,000 to 90,000 clones, around 85% of them singletons. This specimen was peripheral blood, taken 28 days after the second AZD1222 dose. The origin of this receptor is an adult who received the AZD1222 COVID-19 vaccine.

The CDR3 loop is CATIGSGTEAFF. In DNA form, the CDR3 reads TGTGCCACCATTGGGTCCGGCACTGAAGCTTTCTTT. The chain links TRBV24-1 to TRBJ1-1; no reliable D call. V was trimmed by 8 bases and J by 4 bases, leaving 10 bases between them. From germline, CDR1 is KGHDR and CDR2 SFDVKD. The CDR3 spans 12 residues.